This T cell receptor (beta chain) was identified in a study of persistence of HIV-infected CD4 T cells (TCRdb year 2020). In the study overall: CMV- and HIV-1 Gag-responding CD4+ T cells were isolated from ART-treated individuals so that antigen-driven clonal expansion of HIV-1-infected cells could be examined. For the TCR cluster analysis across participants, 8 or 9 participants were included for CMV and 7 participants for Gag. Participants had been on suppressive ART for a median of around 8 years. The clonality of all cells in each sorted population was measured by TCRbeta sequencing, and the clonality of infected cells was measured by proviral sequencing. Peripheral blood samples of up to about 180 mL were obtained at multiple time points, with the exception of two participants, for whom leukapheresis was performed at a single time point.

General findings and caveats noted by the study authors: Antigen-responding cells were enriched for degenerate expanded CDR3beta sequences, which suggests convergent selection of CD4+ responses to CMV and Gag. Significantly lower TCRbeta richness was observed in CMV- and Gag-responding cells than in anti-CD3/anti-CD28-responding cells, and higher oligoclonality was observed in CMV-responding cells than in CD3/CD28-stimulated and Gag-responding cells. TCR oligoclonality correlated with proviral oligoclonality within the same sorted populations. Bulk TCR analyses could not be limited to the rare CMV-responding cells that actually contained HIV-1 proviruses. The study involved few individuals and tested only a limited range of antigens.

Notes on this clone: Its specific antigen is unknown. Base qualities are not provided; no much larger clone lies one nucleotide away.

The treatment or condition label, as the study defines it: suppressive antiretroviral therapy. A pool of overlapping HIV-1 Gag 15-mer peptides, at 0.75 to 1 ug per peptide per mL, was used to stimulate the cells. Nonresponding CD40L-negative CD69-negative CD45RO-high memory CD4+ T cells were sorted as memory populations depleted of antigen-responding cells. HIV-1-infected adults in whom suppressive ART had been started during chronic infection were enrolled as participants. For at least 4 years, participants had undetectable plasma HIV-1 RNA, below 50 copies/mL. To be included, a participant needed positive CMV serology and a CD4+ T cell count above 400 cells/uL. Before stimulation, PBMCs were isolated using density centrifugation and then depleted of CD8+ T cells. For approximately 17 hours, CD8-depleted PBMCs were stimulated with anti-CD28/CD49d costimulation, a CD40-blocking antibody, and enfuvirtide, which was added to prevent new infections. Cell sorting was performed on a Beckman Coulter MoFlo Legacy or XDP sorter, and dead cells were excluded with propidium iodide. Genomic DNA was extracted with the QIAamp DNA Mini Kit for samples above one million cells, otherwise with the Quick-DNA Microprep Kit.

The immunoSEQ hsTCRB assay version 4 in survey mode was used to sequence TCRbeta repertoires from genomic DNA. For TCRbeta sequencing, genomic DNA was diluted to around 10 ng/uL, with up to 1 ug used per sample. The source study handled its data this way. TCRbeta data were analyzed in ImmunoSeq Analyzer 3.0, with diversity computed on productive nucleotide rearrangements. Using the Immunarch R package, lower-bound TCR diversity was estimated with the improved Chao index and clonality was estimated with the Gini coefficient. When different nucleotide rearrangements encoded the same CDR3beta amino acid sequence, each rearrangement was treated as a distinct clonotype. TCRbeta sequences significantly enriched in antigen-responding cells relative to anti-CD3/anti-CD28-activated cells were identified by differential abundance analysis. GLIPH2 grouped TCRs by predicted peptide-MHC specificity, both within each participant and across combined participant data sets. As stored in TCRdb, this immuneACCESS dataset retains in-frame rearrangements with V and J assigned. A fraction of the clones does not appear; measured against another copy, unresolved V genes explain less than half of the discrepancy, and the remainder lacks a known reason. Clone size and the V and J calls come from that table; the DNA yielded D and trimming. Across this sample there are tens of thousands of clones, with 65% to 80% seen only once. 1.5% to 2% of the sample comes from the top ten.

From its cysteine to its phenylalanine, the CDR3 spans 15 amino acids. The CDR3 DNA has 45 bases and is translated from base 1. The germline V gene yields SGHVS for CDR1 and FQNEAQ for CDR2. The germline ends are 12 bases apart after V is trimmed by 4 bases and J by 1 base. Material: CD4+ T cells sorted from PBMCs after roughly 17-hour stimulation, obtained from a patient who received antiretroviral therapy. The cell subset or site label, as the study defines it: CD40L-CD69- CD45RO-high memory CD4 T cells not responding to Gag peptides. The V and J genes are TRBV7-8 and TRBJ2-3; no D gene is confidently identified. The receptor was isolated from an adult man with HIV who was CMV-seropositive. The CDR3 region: CASSSLASGTDTQYF. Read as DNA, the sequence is TGTGCCAGCAGCTCCCTCGCCAGCGGCACAGATACGCAGTATTTT.